The sequence of this TCR beta chain was determined in a study of T cell changes during pregnancy in multiple sclerosis. The data were produced by immunoSEQ multiplex PCR, yet TCRdb's version contains in-frame clones alone and is incomplete. The data contain tens of thousands of clones, roughly nine tenths of them seen just once; the ten biggest clones take up roughly 0.58%. V lost 7 bases and J lost 4; bases outside the gene matches: 15. Germline values: CDR1 SGHTA, CDR2 FQGNSA. This CDR3 has 17 residues. The clonotype originates from a female donor with multiple sclerosis, enrolled in a pregnancy study. The chain has TRBV7-2 and TRBJ1-1; 10 bases agree with TRBD1. Here the sequenced sample was CD4+ T cells from peripheral blood mononuclear cells, taken in the first trimester of pregnancy. The CDR3 is CASKRVGQGGSGTEAFF. The CDR3 nucleotides are TGTGCCAGCAAACGGGTTGGACAGGGGGGCTCGGGCACTGAAGCTTTCTTT.